This T cell receptor beta chain was sequenced during a study of blood T cells in healthy people across ages. It was with a sample-barcoded 5' primer and a J-beta primer mix that a second PCR of roughly 6 to 12 cycles was run. Through a template-switch adaptor with 12 random nucleotides, each cDNA molecule received a tag. TCRdb fed the 5' RACE reads into MiXCR, producing one record per CDR3 protein. The sample contains fewer than 1,000,000 distinct CDR3 sequences, more than 35% of which appear only once. Overall study results and limits: The study found TCR beta diversity correlated strongly with naive T cell percentage. From one million sequenced T cells, diversity estimates were lower bounds.

On this clonotype: Its antigen is unknown. The junction shows a germline mismatch at one end, possibly a read error.

The CDR3 sequence is 21 residues long. Germline values: CDR1 SGHAT, CDR2 FQNNGV. Each donor was a healthy Caucasian individual from Russia, aged roughly 6 to 90. The source material was blood. The TCR sequence derives from an elderly man in good health. This chain links TRBV11-2 with TRBJ2-7; 13 bases agree with TRBD2. The CDR3 DNA is TGCGCCAGCAGCTTAATTCTAGGCGGTAGGACTAGCGGGAGAAGGGTGTACGAGCAGTACTTC. Encoded protein: CASSLILGGRTSGRRVYEQYF.